One and the same sample provided the 29 T cell receptor beta chains below, sequenced in a study of T cells after posttransplantation cyclophosphamide. Using immunoSEQ multiplex PCR, the repertoire was profiled, and TCRdb retains in-frame clones only, with some absent. The sample contains 17,000 or so clones, none occurring once; about 0.51% lies in the top ten. Busulfan-fludarabine conditioning, marrow transplant, and cyclophosphamide on days +3 and +4 were administered. Specimen: PBMCs, collected after allogeneic stem cell transplant with posttransplant cyclophosphamide. These receptors were collected from a female patient aged 25-40 years who received an allogeneic stem cell transplant from a related donor, was CMV-positive, and had no GVHD. Some T cells may arise from the graft donor.

This clone was detected many times. V is TRBV28 and J is TRBJ2-7; 7 bases agree with TRBD2. The CDR3 is 14 residues long. Germline CDR1 reads MDHEN; CDR2 reads SYDVKM. With V trimmed by 7 bases and J by 2 bases, 8 bases remained unmatched. CDR3 region: CASIGGRPTYEQYF. The CDR3 DNA sequence: TGTGCCAGCATCGGGGGGAGGCCGACCTACGAGCAGTACTTC.

This clone was detected many times. The V and J genes are TRBV6-5 and TRBJ2-5; 7 bases line up with TRBD1. The CDR3 totals 15 residues. The V gene end was trimmed by 6 bases and the J gene end by 3 bases; junction bases not matched to a gene: 10. Per the germline V gene, CDR1 is MNHEY and CDR2 is SVGAGI. The CDR3 region has the DNA TGTGCCAGCAGCTCCCCGACAGGGTGGAAAGAGACCCAGTACTTC. This translates into CASSSPTGWKETQYF.

This clone was found many times. The CDR3: CASSQGLSSRGNTIYF. The CDR3 DNA follows: TGTGCCAGCAGCCAAGGTTTGAGCTCTAGAGGAAACACCATATATTTT. The chain carries TRBV4-2 and TRBJ1-3; D is undetermined. The CDR3 loop spans 16 amino acids. CDR1 is LGHNA and CDR2 is YNFKEQ in the germline V gene. The V end lost 1 base, the J end lost 4 bases, and 14 bases lay between the germline ends.

This clone was counted ten times or more. The rearrangement uses TRBV6-6 and TRBJ2-5, with TRBD2 identical over 12 bases. CDR3 size: 16 residues. The V segment lost 2 bases and the J segment 4 bases; nucleotides outside the gene matches: 5. In germline, CDR1 is MNHNY, CDR2 SVGAGI (reference sequence). CDR3 nucleotides: TGTGCCAGCAGTTACCTAGCGGGAGGGCCGAGAGAGACCCAGTACTTC. This encodes CASSYLAGGPRETQYF.

The table lists this clone with many counts. V gene TRBV11-1 combines with J gene TRBJ2-3; 15 bases are shared with TRBD2. Germline V gives CDR1 SGHAT, CDR2 FQDESV (reference sequence). V lost 5 bases, J lost 3 bases, and 6 bases stayed unmatched. The CDR3 is 17 amino acids. The DNA for the CDR3 is TGTGCCAGCAGCCACGGGACTAGCGGGAGGATTACAGATACGCAGTATTTT. Translating gives CASSHGTSGRITDTQYF.

In this sample, this clone turned up many times. This chain uses TRBV10-3 with TRBJ2-1; D perhaps matches TRBD2 (5 bases). Germline V gene lookup returns CDR1 ENHRY and CDR2 SYGVKD. The CDR3 sequence is 16 residues long. V was pared by 3 bases and J by 4 bases, with 16 bases between. Here the CDR3 DNA reads TGTGCCATCAGTGATTTCTCGTCGGGGAAATACAATGAGCAGTTCTTC. It encodes CAISDFSSGKYNEQFF.

Ten or more counts support this clone. The V gene is TRBV4-3, the J gene TRBJ2-2; maybe TRBD2 (6 bases). This CDR3 contains 15 residues. Germline loops: CDR1 LGHNA, CDR2 YSLEER. V was clipped by 1 base and J by 7 bases, with 13 bases between them. CDR3 DNA sequence: TGCGCCAGCAGCCAAGGAGATGGGGGGATCGGGGAGCTGTTTTTT. The encoded protein is CASSQGDGGIGELFF.

The V gene is TRBV28, the J gene TRBJ2-5; 8 nucleotides agree with TRBD1. Trimming removed 6 bases from V and 5 bases from J; junction bases left unmatched: 8. CDR1 is MDHEN and CDR2 is SYDVKM in the germline V gene. CDR3 length: 14 residues. The CDR3 loop reads CASSLQGAGETQYF. CDR3 sequence (DNA): TGTGCCAGCAGCCTGCAGGGGGCGGGGGAGACCCAGTACTTC. Based on the CDR3 plus reference TRBV28 and TRBJ2-5, the full variable domain is DVKVTQSSRYLVKRTGEKVFLECVQDMDHENMFWYRQDPGLGLRLIYFSYDVKMKEKGDIPEGYSVSREKKERFSLILESASTNQTSMYLCASSLQGAGETQYFGPGTRLLVL.

In its sample, this clone was seen many times. The chain carries TRBV13 and TRBJ2-1; no firm D call. The CDR3 loop spans 14 amino acids. The germline V gene has CDR1 PRHDT and CDR2 FYEKMQ (reference sequence). The V end was cut by 1 base, the J end by 2 bases, with 6 bases between. CDR3 residues: CASSLVLAYNEQFF. The CDR3 DNA reads TGTGCCAGCAGCTTAGTACTGGCCTACAATGAGCAGTTCTTC.

This clone was picked up many times. V usage is TRBV21-1 and J usage is TRBJ2-7; the DNA was not used to check the table's D call, TRBD2. TRBV21-1 is recorded as a pseudogene. The CDR3 contains 15 residues. The CDR3 loop is CASSNPGTSPYEQYF. The CDR3 region has the DNA TGTGCCAGCAGCAACCCCGGGACTAGTCCCTACGAGCAGTACTTC.

This chain joins TRBV4-1 and TRBJ2-5; D might be TRBD2 (5 bases). The J call may be faulty, since TRBJ2-7 better matches the DNA end. Germline loops: CDR1 MGHRA, CDR2 YSYEKL. The CDR3 has 14 residues. The CDR3 bases are TGCGCCAGCAGCCTTTCCGGGAACAACTACGAGCAGTACTTC. Translation gives CASSLSGNNYEQYF.

This clone was seen ten or more times. The gene calls are TRBV5-6 and TRBJ2-7; 8 bases align to TRBD2. CDR1 SGHDT and CDR2 YYEEEE come from the germline V gene. V lost 2 bases to trimming and J lost 6 bases; unmatched junction nucleotides: 1. The CDR3 covers 12 residues. The CDR3 here is CASSFAGGEQYF. For the CDR3, the DNA is TGTGCCAGCAGCTTCGCGGGGGGCGAGCAGTACTTC.

This clone was observed at least ten times. At one boundary the junction diverges from the germline segment, which might be a read error. The J gene is TRBJ2-3, the V gene TRBV5-1; 7 bases match TRBD2. CDR1 is SGHRS, CDR2 YFSETQ, per germline. The CDR3 has 12 amino acids. CDR3 coding DNA: TGCGCCAGCAGCTCCCCGAGCGGGACCCCAAATTTT. Protein sequence: CASSSPSGTPNF.

This clone has a count of ten or more. The rearrangement links TRBV6-4 to TRBJ1-5, with a possible D match to TRBD1 (5 bases). The germline gives CDR1 MRHNA, CDR2 SNTAGT. Trimming removed 5 bases from V and 4 bases from J, with 9 bases in between. This CDR3 spans 13 amino acids. The DNA for the CDR3 is TGTGCCAGCAGTCCCGACAGAAATCAGCCCCAGCATTTT. Its protein product is CASSPDRNQPQHF.

This clone was recorded many times. This sequence joins TRBV10-3 and TRBJ2-1; 8 bases are a match to TRBD2. Germline values: CDR1 ENHRY, CDR2 SYGVKD. The V segment lost 9 bases and the J segment 7 bases; nucleotides outside the gene matches: 8. The CDR3 covers 13 residues. CDR3 loop: CAMMTSAKNEQFF. CDR3 nucleotide sequence: TGTGCCATGATGACTAGCGCAAAGAATGAGCAGTTCTTC.

There are many counts of this clone. The chain couples TRBV19 to TRBJ1-5; no definite D call. V lost 0 bases, J lost 11 bases, and 20 bases lay in between. The germline CDR1 and CDR2 sequences are LNHDA and SQIVND (reference sequence). This CDR3 region has 16 residues. CDR3 region: CASSIDTDTRGSAQHF. CDR3 DNA sequence: TGTGCCAGTAGTATAGACACCGACACGCGAGGGTCAGCCCAGCATTTT.

This clone was counted ten times or more. The gene calls are TRBV5-6 and TRBJ1-4, with TRBD1 identical over 7 bases. The CDR3 length is 15 residues. The germline V gene has CDR1 SGHDT and CDR2 YYEEEE. Trimming took 4 bases from V and 8 from J; bases not matched to a gene: 11. In nucleotides, the CDR3 is TGTGCCAGCAGCCTAAAACAGGGGCAGGAGGAAAAACTGTTTTTT. It is translated as CASSLKQGQEEKLFF.

This clone was seen at least ten times. The chain has TRBV11-1 and TRBJ2-1; 11 bases match TRBD2. CDR3 size: 19 residues. J gave up 6 bases and V 5 bases, and 18 bases lay outside the gene matches. Germline V gene data show CDR1 as SGHAT and CDR2 as FQDESV (reference sequence). CDR3 DNA: TGTGCCAGCAGCCCCCAGATCGCTAGCGGGAGGAACGGTCCCAATGAGCAGTTCTTC. Protein: CASSPQIASGRNGPNEQFF.

This clone came up many times. The CDR3 reads CASSELGQGSYEQYF. CDR3 DNA: TGTGCCAGCAGCGAGCTGGGACAGGGCTCCTACGAGCAGTACTTC. This chain links TRBV5-6 with TRBJ2-7, with 9 positions matching TRBD1. The CDR3 sequence is 15 residues long. The V segment lost 4 bases and the J segment 0 bases; nucleotides outside the gene matches: 5. Germline values: CDR1 SGHDT, CDR2 YYEEEE. Drawing the rest from reference TRBV5-6 and TRBJ2-7, the complete variable domain is DAGVTQSPTHLIKTRGQQVTLRCSPKSGHDTVSWYQQALGQGPQFIFQYYEEEERQRGNFPDRFSGHQFPNYSSELNVNALLLGDSALYLCASSELGQGSYEQYFGPGTRLTVT.

This clone was seen at least ten times. The chain employs TRBV5-4 and TRBJ2-7, with 8 bases matching TRBD2. The J segment lost 7 bases and the V segment lost 2 bases, leaving 5 bases of the junction unmatched. The CDR3 loop spans 13 amino acids. CDR1 and CDR2 from the germline V gene are SGHNT and YYREEE (reference sequence). The CDR3 spells CASSFSGGWEQYF. CDR3 DNA: TGTGCCAGCAGCTTCTCGGGGGGGTGGGAGCAGTACTTC.

The sample holds a few counts of this clone. The chain uses TRBV27 and TRBJ2-5; D is perhaps TRBD2 (6 bases). V was cut by 6 bases and J by 3 bases, with 14 bases left in between. Looked up from germline, CDR1 is MNHEY and CDR2 is SMNVEV (reference sequence). The CDR3 consists of 14 residues. Here the CDR3 reads CASSWVAGKETQYF. The CDR3 DNA reads as TGTGCCAGCAGCTGGGTTGCGGGAAAAGAGACCCAGTACTTC.

This clone showed up many times. The chain couples TRBV11-1 to TRBJ1-2; perhaps TRBD1 as D (6 bases). The CDR3 consists of 13 residues. Between the trimmed V and J ends, which lost 5 bases and 8 bases, there was a span of 15 bases. Germline V gene data show CDR1 as SGHAT and CDR2 as FQDESV (reference sequence). The DNA of the CDR3 is TGTGCCAGCAGCACAGACAGGAATCGGGGCTACACCTTC. It specifies CASSTDRNRGYTF.

Many counts were recorded for this clone. CDR3 nucleotides: TGTGCCAGCAGTGAAGCACTAGCGGGATCCGGGGAGCTGTTTTTT. Its translation: CASSEALAGSGELFF. The V gene is TRBV6-4, the J gene TRBJ2-2; 10 bases match TRBD2. J gave up 6 bases and V 3 bases, and 4 bases lay outside the gene matches. The CDR3 consists of 15 residues. Per the germline V gene, CDR1 is MRHNA and CDR2 is SNTAGT.

This clone has a count of ten or more. The gene calls are TRBV29-1 and TRBJ2-6, with D possibly being TRBD2 (5 bases). V was cut by 7 bases and J by 0 bases, with 10 bases left in between. Germline V gene lookup returns CDR1 SQVTM and CDR2 ANQGSEA. CDR3 length: 14 residues. Here the CDR3 DNA reads TGCAGCGCTCTTGGAGGCTCTGGGGCCAACGTCCTGACTTTC. Protein: CSALGGSGANVLTF.

This clone was detected ten times or more. This chain joins TRBV9 and TRBJ1-2, with D perhaps TRBD1 (5 bases). CDR3 length: 14 amino acids. Germline lookup yields CDR1 SGDLS and CDR2 YYNGEE. V dropped 3 bases and J dropped 0 bases, with 9 bases sitting between them. The CDR3 region has the DNA TGTGCCAGCAGCGAGGCAGGGACTAACTATGGCTACACCTTC. Protein product: CASSEAGTNYGYTF.

In its sample, this clone was seen many times. The rearrangement joins TRBV11-3 to TRBJ2-3; 7 bases align to TRBD2. The CDR3 spans 15 residues. Looked up from germline, CDR1 is SGHNT and CDR2 is YENEEA. V lost 3 bases, J lost 3 bases, and 6 bases stayed unmatched. The CDR3 DNA follows: TGTGCCAGCAGCTTGGGGGAGGGCCGTACAGATACGCAGTATTTT. It is translated as CASSLGEGRTDTQYF. The variable domain in full, completed from reference TRBV11-3 and TRBJ2-3, reads EAGVVQSPRYKIIEKKQPVAFWCNPISGHNTLYWYLQNLGQGPELLIRYENEEAVDDSQLPKDRFSAERLKGVDSTLKIQPAELGDSAVYLCASSLGEGRTDTQYFGPGTRLTVL.

This clone has a count of ten or more. The chain recombines TRBV7-2 with TRBJ2-1; 8 bases map to TRBD2. V gave up 5 bases and J gave up 9 bases; unmatched junction bases: 18. Germline CDR1 SGHTA, CDR2 FQGNSA. The CDR3 totals 17 residues. DNA for the CDR3: TGTGCCAGCAGCCCCCGGGGGGGGACTAAAGCGTTTGGTGAGCAGTTCTTC. It yields the protein CASSPRGGTKAFGEQFF.

This clone was counted ten times or more. The chain recombines TRBV7-9 with TRBJ1-1; TRBD1 matches 8 bases. V shed 5 bases, J shed 5 bases, and the junction held 10 bases outside the gene matches. This CDR3 has 15 residues. Germline V gene data show CDR1 as SEHNR and CDR2 as FQNEAQ (reference sequence). Written as DNA, the CDR3 is TGTGCCAGCAGCCTCCGGACAGGGAGGGAAACTGAAGCTTTCTTT. Protein product: CASSLRTGRETEAFF.

This clone occurred many times. The CDR3 loop reads CASSHSYEQYF. CDR3 in DNA: TGTGCCAGTAGCCACTCCTACGAGCAGTACTTC. This chain links TRBV19 with TRBJ2-7, with D unclear. V dropped 6 bases and J dropped 0 bases, with 3 bases sitting between them. Germline CDR1 LNHDA, CDR2 SQIVND (reference sequence). This CDR3 contains 11 residues.